Presented here are 29 T cell receptor beta chains from one specimen sequenced in a study of T cell responses to AZD1222 COVID-19 vaccine. Assay: immunoSEQ multiplex PCR; the TCRdb copy retains only in-frame clones and omits some. This table has around 130,000 clones, about 94% appearing once. The sample was peripheral blood, taken on day 0 of AZD1222 vaccination. The receptors were gathered from an adult in good health.

The chain carries TRBV15 and TRBJ2-3, with 10 bases identical to TRBD2. The germline V gene encodes CDR1 LNHNV and CDR2 YYDKDF (reference sequence). J lost 3 bases, V lost 8 bases, and 5 bases had no gene match. The CDR3 has 14 amino acids. CDR3 coding DNA: TGTGCCACCCAAGTTAGCGGGGGGACAGATACGCAGTATTTT. Protein sequence: CATQVSGGTDTQYF.

J is TRBJ2-7 and V is TRBV5-4; 7 nucleotides agree with TRBD2. V was clipped by 1 base and J by 3 bases; unmatched bases: 4. CDR1 and CDR2 from the germline V gene are SGHNT and YYREEE (reference sequence). The CDR3 is made up of 14 amino acids. The CDR3 bases are TGTGCCAGCAGCTTGTTGGGGGGGGTCTACGAGCAGTACTTC. Translation: CASSLLGGVYEQYF. The full variable domain, completed using reference TRBV5-4 and TRBJ2-7, is ETGVTQSPTHLIKTRGQQVTLRCSSQSGHNTVSWYQQALGQGPQFIFQYYREEENGRGNFPPRFSGLQFPNYSSELNVNALELDDSALYLCASSLLGGVYEQYFGPGTRLTVT.

This chain uses TRBV30 with TRBJ2-3, with D uncertain. CDR3 length: 15 amino acids. V dropped 2 bases and J dropped 5 bases, with 17 bases sitting between them. Per the germline V gene, CDR1 is GTSNPN and CDR2 is SVGIG (reference sequence). CDR3 amino acids: CAWSRLPRVVDTQYF. The CDR3 coding sequence is TGTGCCTGGAGTCGCCTTCCCCGGGTAGTAGATACGCAGTATTTT.

This chain connects TRBV4-1 to TRBJ2-2; D assignment may be TRBD1 or TRBD2 (5 bases each). The germline gives CDR1 MGHRA, CDR2 YSYEKL. The CDR3 loop spans 16 amino acids. V lost 4 bases and J lost 0, with 12 bases in between. The CDR3 DNA reads as TGCGCCAGCAGCCTTTCCGAGGGGTCGAACACCGGGGAGCTGTTTTTT. Protein sequence: CASSLSEGSNTGELFF.

The V call is TRBV6-5, the J call TRBJ1-4; D is ambiguous. CDR1 is MNHEY and CDR2 is SVGAGI in the germline V gene. Trimming pared 6 bases from V and 8 bases from J, leaving 19 bases between. There are 15 residues in the CDR3. The CDR3 DNA is TGTGCCAGCAGCCCGTCGGGAAGGACGATCGAAAAACTGTTTTTT. Encoded protein: CASSPSGRTIEKLFF.

This clone was observed a single time. The V and J genes are TRBV19 and TRBJ1-1, with D perhaps matching TRBD1 (6 bases). Looked up from germline, CDR1 is LNHDA and CDR2 is SQIVND (reference sequence). This CDR3 has 15 amino acids. Trimming cost V 5 bases and J 3 bases, with 16 bases left between them. The CDR3 sequence: CASSPLQGAYTEAFF. The CDR3 nucleotides read TGTGCCAGTAGTCCTCTACAGGGAGCTTACACTGAAGCTTTCTTT.

This clone has only one observation. V and J are TRBV29-1 and TRBJ2-1, with D perhaps given as TRBD1 or TRBD2 (5 bases each). V was clipped by 5 bases and J by 9 bases, with 20 bases between them. Germline V gene sequence: CDR1 SQVTM, CDR2 ANQGSEA. This CDR3 region has 14 residues. The CDR3: CSVFGGNPISEQFF. The DNA of the CDR3 is TGCAGCGTTTTTGGGGGAAACCCTATAAGTGAGCAGTTCTTC.

The chain combines TRBV27 with TRBJ1-5; D may be TRBD1 (6 bases). This CDR3 contains 15 residues. Germline V gene sequence: CDR1 MNHEY, CDR2 SMNVEV (reference sequence). Trimming removed 7 bases from V and 5 bases from J, with 18 bases in between. The CDR3, as DNA: TGTGCCAGCAAACGAGGGGGATCGCTTTATCAGCCCCAGCATTTT. Its translation: CASKRGGSLYQPQHF.

The chain couples TRBV30 to TRBJ2-5; D ambiguous. Germline V gene lookup returns CDR1 GTSNPN and CDR2 SVGIG (reference sequence). The V gene lost 2 bases and the J gene lost 1 base, with 11 bases spanning the gap. There are 14 residues in the CDR3. For the CDR3, the DNA is TGTGCCTGGAGTTCAGGTTGGGCCCAAGAGACCCAGTACTTC. This encodes CAWSSGWAQETQYF. The whole variable domain, filled in from reference TRBV30 and TRBJ2-5, reads SQTIHQWPATLVQPVGSPLSLECTVEGTSNPNLYWYRQAAGRGLQLLFYSVGIGQISSEVPQNLSASRPQDRQFILSSKKLLLSDSGFYLCAWSSGWAQETQYFGPGTRLLVL.

This rearrangement joins TRBV7-9 to TRBJ1-6, with 7 nucleotides matching TRBD1. The CDR3 sequence is 14 residues long. The V segment lost 1 base and the J segment 7 bases; nucleotides outside the gene matches: 1. From germline, CDR1 is SEHNR and CDR2 FQNEAQ (reference sequence). CDR3 protein: CASSLEGGNSPLHF. The CDR3 coding sequence is TGTGCCAGCAGCTTAGAAGGGGGCAATTCACCCCTCCACTTT.

The rearrangement uses TRBV6-6 and TRBJ1-2; TRBD1 is a possible D gene (5 bases). The CDR3 spans 11 residues. CDR1 and CDR2 from the germline V gene are MNHNY and SVGAGI (reference sequence). V dropped 11 bases and J dropped 3 bases, with 10 bases sitting between them. The CDR3 DNA reads as TGTGCCGCTCAGGGTTACTATGGCTACACCTTC. This gives the protein CAAQGYYGYTF.

The chain is built from TRBV5-1 and TRBJ2-1; 12 positions match TRBD1. Germline CDR1 reads SGHRS; CDR2 reads YFSETQ. Germline trimming cut 1 base from V and 6 bases from J; bases unmatched to any gene: 11. The CDR3 consists of 18 residues. This CDR3 is CASSLRDRGLAASNEQFF. The CDR3 DNA sequence: TGCGCCAGCAGCTTGAGGGACAGGGGGCTGGCAGCGTCCAATGAGCAGTTCTTC.

In this sample, this clone turned up a few times. This chain connects TRBV27 to TRBJ2-2; 7 bases match TRBD2. Germline V gives CDR1 MNHEY, CDR2 SMNVEV (reference sequence). The CDR3 loop spans 13 amino acids. V was clipped by 3 bases and J by 7 bases; unmatched bases: 2. The CDR3 spells CASSFGEGGELFF. CDR3 coding DNA: TGTGCCAGCAGTTTCGGGGAGGGCGGGGAGCTGTTTTTT.

This clone was seen only once. This chain uses TRBV6-4 with TRBJ1-2; D possibly corresponds to TRBD1 (5 bases). Germline CDR1 is MRHNA and CDR2 is SNTAGT. The CDR3 runs to 13 residues. V was trimmed by 9 bases and J by 6 bases, leaving 17 bases between them. CDR3 sequence reads: CARRVVAGHGYTF. The CDR3 DNA is TGTGCCAGGAGAGTGGTCGCGGGGCATGGCTACACCTTC.

The rearrangement links TRBV7-2 to TRBJ1-3; D perhaps matches TRBD1 (5 bases). The V gene's germline CDR1 is SGHTA and CDR2 FQGNSA. CDR3 length: 14 residues. The V end was cut by 8 bases, the J end by 0 bases, with 11 bases between. The CDR3 DNA reads as TGTGCCAGCCTTACAGGCCCCTCTGGAAACACCATATATTTT. It yields the protein CASLTGPSGNTIYF.

The V call is TRBV27, the J call TRBJ1-3, with TRBD1 as a possible D gene (6 bases). Germline CDR1 MNHEY, CDR2 SMNVEV (reference sequence). The CDR3 spans 18 residues. The V end lost 3 bases, the J end lost 0 bases, and 18 bases lay between the germline ends. This CDR3 is CASSFSTPGHSSGNTIYF. Written as DNA, the CDR3 is TGTGCCAGCAGTTTTTCCACCCCGGGACATAGCTCTGGAAACACCATATATTTT.

The chain couples TRBV24-1 to TRBJ2-3; D not resolved. The V end lost 3 bases, the J end lost 2 bases, and 5 bases lay between the germline ends. Germline V gene sequence: CDR1 KGHDR, CDR2 SFDVKD. This CDR3 region has 13 residues. The DNA of the CDR3 is TGTGCCACCAGTGATGGACCCACAGATACGCAGTATTTT. Translating gives CATSDGPTDTQYF.

V and J are TRBV6-6 and TRBJ2-3, with 8 bases identical to TRBD2. Germline-derived CDR1 and CDR2 are MNHNY and SVGAGI (reference sequence). Unmatched junction bases numbered 6, after V lost 2 bases and J lost 2 bases. The CDR3 is made up of 16 amino acids. CDR3 region: CASSYRGGGITDTQYF. The DNA of the CDR3 is TGTGCCAGCAGTTACAGGGGCGGGGGGATCACAGATACGCAGTATTTT.

This clone came up a few times. The rearrangement links TRBV9 to TRBJ2-5; D is unresolved. The CDR3 consists of 13 residues. Germline assignment: CDR1 SGDLS and CDR2 YYNGEE. The ends were cut back, 3 bases at V and 5 bases at J, with 11 bases in the middle. The CDR3 sequence: CASSESSWETQYF. The CDR3 nucleotides read TGTGCCAGCAGCGAAAGTTCCTGGGAGACCCAGTACTTC.

The rearrangement joins TRBV27 to TRBJ2-7, with TRBD2 matching 8 bases. The V segment lost 0 bases and the J segment 3 bases; nucleotides outside the gene matches: 10. CDR3 size: 17 residues. Germline V CDR1 and CDR2: MNHEY, SMNVEV (reference sequence). The CDR3 protein is CASSLSPPAGGYYEQYF. The DNA of the CDR3 is TGTGCCAGCAGTTTATCCCCTCCGGCGGGAGGTTACTACGAGCAGTACTTC.

The chain uses TRBV28 and TRBJ1-2; D ambiguous. V shed 3 bases and J shed 10 bases, with 15 bases lying between them. CDR3 size: 13 residues. Germline V CDR1 and CDR2: MDHEN, SYDVKM. The chain's CDR3 is CASSLQSSRHYTF. The CDR3 DNA is TGTGCCAGCAGTTTGCAGTCGTCGCGGCACTACACCTTC.

The genes are TRBV30 and TRBJ2-1; perhaps TRBD2 as D (6 bases). The germline gives CDR1 GTSNPN, CDR2 SVGIG (reference sequence). This CDR3 spans 16 amino acids. With 3 bases removed from V and 0 bases from J, the gap between germline ends came to 15 bases. The CDR3 loop reads CAWSWVRDSSYNEQFF. As DNA, the CDR3 is TGTGCCTGGAGCTGGGTCCGGGACTCCTCCTACAATGAGCAGTTCTTC. Looking up the rest from reference TRBV30 and TRBJ2-1 gives the full variable domain: SQTIHQWPATLVQPVGSPLSLECTVEGTSNPNLYWYRQAAGRGLQLLFYSVGIGQISSEVPQNLSASRPQDRQFILSSKKLLLSDSGFYLCAWSWVRDSSYNEQFFGPGTRLTVL.

The chain is built from TRBV5-6 and TRBJ2-1, with 13 bases identical to TRBD2. The CDR3 is made up of 16 amino acids. The germline V gene encodes CDR1 SGHDT and CDR2 YYEEEE. The junction had 4 bases not matched to a gene; V was cut back by 0 bases and J by 7 bases. The chain's CDR3 is CASSLATSGRWNEQFF. In DNA form, the CDR3 reads TGTGCCAGCAGCTTGGCGACTAGCGGGAGGTGGAATGAGCAGTTCTTC. Full variable domain (remainder filled in from reference TRBV5-6 and TRBJ2-1): DAGVTQSPTHLIKTRGQQVTLRCSPKSGHDTVSWYQQALGQGPQFIFQYYEEEERQRGNFPDRFSGHQFPNYSSELNVNALLLGDSALYLCASSLATSGRWNEQFFGPGTRLTVL.

The chain employs TRBV7-3 and TRBJ1-2, with D hard to call. Germline V CDR1 and CDR2: SGHTA, FQGTGA. The CDR3 is 14 amino acids. V was pared by 5 bases and J by 9 bases, with 19 bases between. This chain's CDR3 is CASSPRSQEGRYTF. Written as DNA, the CDR3 is TGTGCCAGCAGCCCAAGATCTCAGGAGGGTCGCTACACCTTC.

The chain recombines TRBV20-1 with TRBJ1-2; 8 bases line up with TRBD1. With 3 bases clipped from V and 6 bases from J, the junction kept 9 bases outside the gene matches. Germline V lookup: CDR1 DFQATT, CDR2 SNEGSKA (reference sequence). The CDR3 spans 14 residues. The CDR3 sequence is CSASQGALGHGYTF. CDR3 DNA: TGCAGTGCTAGTCAGGGGGCGTTGGGACATGGCTACACCTTC.

The chain recombines TRBV19 with TRBJ1-1, with D possibly TRBD1 on 5 matching bases. The CDR3 is 14 amino acids. Trimming took 4 bases from V and 1 from J, leaving 10 bases between them. Germline CDR1 reads LNHDA; CDR2 reads SQIVND (reference sequence). The CDR3 loop is CASSTGLGNTEAFF. CDR3 coding DNA: TGTGCCAGTAGTACGGGACTGGGGAACACTGAAGCTTTCTTT.

The chain has TRBV19 and TRBJ2-5; the D gene is possibly TRBD2 (6 bases). This CDR3 contains 17 residues. Germline assignment: CDR1 LNHDA and CDR2 SQIVND (reference sequence). V lost 0 bases, J lost 7 bases, and 21 bases lay in between. This chain's CDR3 is CASSIDLRTTPPMTQYF. The CDR3 coding sequence is TGTGCCAGTAGTATAGATCTAAGGACTACTCCACCAATGACCCAGTACTTC.

This chain links TRBV5-6 with TRBJ2-7, with 8 bases lining up with TRBD2. Germline CDR1 and CDR2: SGHDT and YYEEEE. This CDR3 is 15 amino acids long. Losses at the gene ends were 4 bases for V and 4 bases for J; bases not matched to a gene: 10. The CDR3 reads CASSLGSREEYEQYF. CDR3 bases: TGTGCCAGCAGCCTGGGGTCGCGGGAGGAGTACGAGCAGTACTTC.

V is TRBV29-1 and J is TRBJ1-2; TRBD1 matches 7 bases. Germline CDR1 SQVTM, CDR2 ANQGSEA. Trimming took 6 bases from V and 6 from J; bases not matched to a gene: 10. There are 13 residues in the CDR3. CDR3 amino acids: CSVLTGFLDGYTF. The CDR3 coding sequence is TGCAGCGTCCTGACAGGGTTTTTGGATGGCTACACCTTC.